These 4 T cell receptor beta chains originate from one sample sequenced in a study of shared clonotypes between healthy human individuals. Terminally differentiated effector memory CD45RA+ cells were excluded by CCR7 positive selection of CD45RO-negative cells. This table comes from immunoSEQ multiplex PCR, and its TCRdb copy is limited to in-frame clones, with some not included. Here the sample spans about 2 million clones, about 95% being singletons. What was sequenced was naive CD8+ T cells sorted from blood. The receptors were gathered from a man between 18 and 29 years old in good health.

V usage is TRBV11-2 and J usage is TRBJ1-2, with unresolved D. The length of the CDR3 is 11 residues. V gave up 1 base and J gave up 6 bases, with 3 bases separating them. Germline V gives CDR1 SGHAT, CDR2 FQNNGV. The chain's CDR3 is CASSLGHGYTF. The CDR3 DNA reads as TGTGCCAGCAGCTTAGGGCATGGCTACACCTTC. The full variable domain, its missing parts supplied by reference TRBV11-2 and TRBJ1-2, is EAGVAQSPRYKIIEKRQSVAFWCNPISGHATLYWYQQILGQGPKLLIQFQNNGVVDDSQLPKDRFSAERLKGVDSTLKIQPAKLEDSAVYLCASSLGHGYTFGSGTRLTVV.

The CDR3 nucleotides read TGCGCCAGCAGTGAGTCCCCCCGTCTGGGGACTAATGAAAAACTGTTTTTT. Encoded protein: CASSESPRLGTNEKLFF. The V gene is TRBV10-2, the J gene TRBJ1-4; the D is unclear. Germline V gene lookup returns CDR1 WSHSY and CDR2 SAAADI. This CDR3 comprises 17 residues. V gave up 0 bases and J gave up 2 bases, with 13 bases separating them.

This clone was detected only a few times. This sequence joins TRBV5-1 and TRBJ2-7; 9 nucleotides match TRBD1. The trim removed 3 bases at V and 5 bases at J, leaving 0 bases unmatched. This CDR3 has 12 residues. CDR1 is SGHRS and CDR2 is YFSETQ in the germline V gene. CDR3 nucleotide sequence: TGCGCCAGCAGCTGGACAGGGGACGAGCAGTACTTC. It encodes CASSWTGDEQYF.

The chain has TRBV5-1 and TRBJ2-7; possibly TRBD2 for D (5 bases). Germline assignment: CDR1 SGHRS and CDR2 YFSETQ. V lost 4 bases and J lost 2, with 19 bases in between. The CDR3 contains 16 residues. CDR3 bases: TGCGCCAGCAGCGTTACCAACTACGGACTTACCTACGAGCAGTACTTC. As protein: CASSVTNYGLTYEQYF.